One TCR beta chain is described in this entry. As yet, its antigen is unknown. The record originates from a study of cytomegalovirus exposure and HLA in healthy donors. Study-level information: The Caucasian-associated ancestry cluster held about 80% of around 380 genotyped donors. Overall study findings and caveats: Cytomegalovirus-associated status was assigned to fewer than 200 TCR beta chains. Association of a missense DCLRE1C variant with TCR beta V- and J-gene trimming was reported in a later analysis. The likely origin of a cluster of highly shared sequence variants was a sequencing artifact.

The CDR3 sequence is 14 residues long. V trimming: 5 bases; J trimming: 15 bases; junction bases outside the gene matches: 16. Germline loops: CDR1 SGHTA, CDR2 FQGNSA. In the PCR, 60 Vbeta and 13 Jbeta primers were used. Generated by immunoSEQ multiplex PCR, the TCRdb table keeps only in-frame clones and is missing some. The repertoire consists of some 200,000 clones, with 75% to 85% occurring once and the leading ten covering over 5%. This receptor was identified in a woman between 50 and 59 years old in good health and CMV-seropositive. The genes are TRBV7-2 and TRBJ2-1; 7 nucleotides line up with TRBD2. Input material: PBMCs. The CDR3, as DNA: TGTGCCAGCAGCCACGGCGGGAGCGACCAGAACCGGTTCTTC. As protein: CASSHGGSDQNRFF.